These 28 T cell receptor beta chains originate from one sample sequenced in a study of radiotherapy plus CTLA-4 blockade in lung cancer (dated by TCRdb to the late 2010s). Library preparation employed the immunoSEQ multiplex PCR assay. Here the immuneACCESS table is served through TCRdb, limited to in-frame sequences with V and J called. Missing clones are a known gap in these copies; in checked studies unresolved V genes cover under half, and the rest lacks a known reason. This sample lists around 63,000 clones; roughly three quarters were detected once. 15% to 20% of the sample is in the top ten clones. The specimen comprised peripheral blood, sampled from a patient treated with radiotherapy plus ipilimumab. Receptor source: a human donor with non-small cell lung cancer whose response to radiotherapy plus ipilimumab could not be evaluated. Some clones in this sample may be carry-over from other donors' samples.

The gene calls are TRBV6-1 and TRBJ1-1, with a weak D call TRBD1 (6 bases). The CDR3 covers 14 residues. The V end was cut by 6 bases, the J end by 5 bases, with 16 bases between. The germline V gene has CDR1 MNHNS and CDR2 SASEGT. For the CDR3, the DNA is TGTGCCAGCAGCAAGGGGGGGTGGGGGACTGAAGCTTTCTTT. Its translation is CASSKGGWGTEAFF.

This clone was picked up one time. The chain is built from TRBV2 and TRBJ2-2; 9 bases match TRBD1. CDR1 SNHLY and CDR2 FYNNEI come from the germline V gene. V lost 6 bases, J lost 3 bases, and 5 bases stayed unmatched. The CDR3 contains 15 residues. The CDR3 loop is CASSGDRVDTGELFF. CDR3 DNA: TGTGCCAGCAGCGGGGACAGGGTGGACACCGGGGAGCTGTTTTTT.

This sequence joins TRBV2 and TRBJ2-5, with D perhaps matching TRBD1 (6 bases). Germline CDR1 and CDR2: SNHLY and FYNNEI. This CDR3 comprises 11 residues. Trimming removed 7 bases at V and 7 bases at J, with 10 bases between. The CDR3 DNA sequence: TGTGCCAGCAACAGGGAGTGGACCCAGTACTTC. Amino acid sequence: CASNREWTQYF.

On this clone itself: Different DNA sequences within this sample yield the same CDR3. The V and J genes are TRBV6-5 and TRBJ2-7; D is possibly TRBD2 (6 bases). This CDR3 spans 13 amino acids. V lost 0 bases to trimming and J lost 4 bases, with 7 bases between them. Germline assignment: CDR1 MNHEY and CDR2 SVGAGI. The CDR3 here is CASSYSRGYEQYF. The CDR3 DNA is TGTGCCAGCAGTTACTCCCGGGGGTACGAGCAGTACTTC.

The V gene is TRBV6-1, the J gene TRBJ1-5; perhaps TRBD1 as D (5 bases). Trimming cost V 6 bases and J 7 bases, with 16 bases left between them. Germline lookup yields CDR1 MNHNS and CDR2 SASEGT. CDR3 size: 14 residues. In DNA form, the CDR3 reads TGTGCCAGCAGGGAAAGGCGGGGGAACCAGCCCCAGCATTTT. It translates to CASRERRGNQPQHF.

The chain uses TRBV5-5 and TRBJ1-6, with D perhaps matching TRBD1 (6 bases). V lost 6 bases to trimming and J lost 8 bases, with 18 bases between them. CDR1 is SGHKS, CDR2 YYEKEE, per germline (reference sequence). The CDR3 contains 15 residues. The CDR3 loop is CASTVPNRVDSPLHF. CDR3 nucleotides: TGTGCCAGCACCGTCCCGAACAGGGTTGATTCACCCCTCCACTTT.

This chain connects TRBV11-3 to TRBJ2-2, with 12 nucleotides matching TRBD2. Germline lookup yields CDR1 SGHNT and CDR2 YENEEA. V was clipped by 5 bases and J by 4 bases; unmatched bases: 2. CDR3 length: 15 amino acids. CDR3 residues: CASSKGLAGTGELFF. The CDR3 bases are TGTGCCAGCAGCAAGGGACTAGCGGGCACCGGGGAGCTGTTTTTT.

The rearrangement joins TRBV5-1 to TRBJ1-2; TRBD1 might be the D (6 bases). The CDR3 spans 15 residues. V dropped 0 bases and J dropped 6 bases, with 15 bases sitting between them. Germline assignment: CDR1 SGHRS and CDR2 YFSETQ. CDR3 protein: CASSLGDTEANGYTF. CDR3 DNA sequence: TGCGCCAGCAGCTTGGGGGACACAGAAGCGAATGGCTACACCTTC.

Details on this clone: A read error may account for a junction end that differs from germline. The rearrangement joins TRBV28 to TRBJ1-2; TRBD1 aligns across 7 bases. This CDR3 has 13 residues. Germline values: CDR1 MDHEN, CDR2 SYDVKM. The DNA of the CDR3 is TGTGCCAGCAGAATCGGGGACAGCCCGCCTACCCGGTTC. Its translation: CASRIGDSPPTRF.

The V call is TRBV5-1, the J call TRBJ2-3, with D possibly matching TRBD2 (6 bases). Germline CDR1 reads SGHRS; CDR2 reads YFSETQ. CDR3 length: 14 residues. The V end lost 1 base, the J end lost 4 bases, and 10 bases lay between the germline ends. The CDR3 region is CASSLYGEADTQYF. CDR3 sequence (DNA): TGCGCCAGCAGCTTGTATGGGGAGGCAGATACGCAGTATTTT.

This clone occurred once. The chain recombines TRBV18 with TRBJ2-5; 7 nucleotides agree with TRBD1. The CDR3 sequence is 13 residues long. Germline assignment: CDR1 KGHSH and CDR2 LQKENI. V lost 8 bases and J lost 5; bases outside the gene matches: 8. CDR3 loop: CASLLRQGETQYF. The DNA for the CDR3 is TGTGCCAGCCTATTGCGACAGGGCGAGACCCAGTACTTC.

This clone has just a few counts. The chain couples TRBV28 to TRBJ1-4; 7 bases align to TRBD1. The junction had 7 bases not matched to a gene; V was cut back by 6 bases and J by 3 bases. Per germline, CDR1 MDHEN and CDR2 SYDVKM. The CDR3 totals 15 residues. In DNA form, the CDR3 reads TGTGCCAGCAGGCCTCCAGGGGGAGCTAATGAAAAACTGTTTTTT. Amino acid sequence: CASRPPGGANEKLFF.

V is TRBV5-1 and J is TRBJ1-4; the D is unclear. The CDR3 is 17 amino acids. V was cut by 0 bases and J by 8 bases, with 20 bases left in between. CDR1 and CDR2 from the germline V gene are SGHRS and YFSETQ. The CDR3 loop reads CASSLDPGAPRGEKLFF. The CDR3 nucleotides read TGCGCCAGCAGCTTGGACCCGGGAGCCCCTAGAGGGGAAAAACTGTTTTTT.

This clone was seen a single time. The chain recombines TRBV15 with TRBJ2-2; the D gene is possibly TRBD1 (6 bases). Deletions cut 0 bases from V and 5 bases from J, with 13 bases between. The length of the CDR3 is 16 residues. Germline lookup yields CDR1 LNHNV and CDR2 YYDKDF (reference sequence). DNA of the CDR3: TGTGCCACCAGCAGAGACAGGGGAGAGCAAACCGGGGAGCTGTTTTTT. Translated, it gives CATSRDRGEQTGELFF.

This chain uses TRBV2 with TRBJ2-6, with 13 bases that match TRBD2. J was trimmed by 0 bases and V by 3 bases; bases with no gene match: 8. Germline V gene lookup returns CDR1 SNHLY and CDR2 FYNNEI. The CDR3 sequence is 20 residues long. The DNA of the CDR3 is TGTGCCAGCAGTGAGATCGGACTAGCGGGGGCGAACTCTGGGGCCAACGTCCTGACTTTC. It is translated as CASSEIGLAGANSGANVLTF.

This clone is a singleton in its sample. The chain is built from TRBV5-4 and TRBJ2-7, with TRBD1 matching over 8 bases. Germline-derived CDR1 and CDR2 are SGHNT and YYREEE (reference sequence). The CDR3 covers 16 residues. The J segment lost 7 bases and the V segment lost 6 bases, leaving 18 bases of the junction unmatched. The CDR3 sequence is CASTLSGGTLLGEQYF. The CDR3 DNA reads TGTGCCAGCACCCTTTCAGGGGGCACCCTCCTTGGAGAGCAGTACTTC.

V usage is TRBV25-1 and J usage is TRBJ2-1, with TRBD1 matching over 8 bases. Trimming removed 7 bases from V and 9 bases from J; junction bases left unmatched: 8. Germline loops: CDR1 MGHDK, CDR2 SYGVNS. This CDR3 contains 13 residues. The CDR3 region is CASTGAGGGEQFF. CDR3 sequence (DNA): TGTGCCAGCACGGGGGCAGGGGGCGGTGAGCAGTTCTTC.

V gene TRBV19 combines with J gene TRBJ1-6; the D gene is possibly TRBD1 (6 bases). Germline V gene lookup returns CDR1 LNHDA and CDR2 SQIVND (reference sequence). V was trimmed by 1 base and J by 15 bases, leaving 19 bases between them. The CDR3 runs 15 residues. The CDR3: CASSIASGTSLLLHF. CDR3 nucleotides: TGTGCCAGTAGTATAGCTAGCGGGACATCACTTCTCCTCCACTTT.

The rearrangement joins TRBV6-5 to TRBJ1-5; D perhaps matches TRBD1 (5 bases). Germline V gene sequence: CDR1 MNHEY, CDR2 SVGAGI. The CDR3 is made up of 15 amino acids. The V gene lost 6 bases and the J gene lost 0 bases, with 12 bases spanning the gap. In nucleotides, the CDR3 is TGTGCCAGCAGGTTGACAGCTTATAGCAATCAGCCCCAGCATTTT. Translation gives CASRLTAYSNQPQHF.

The chain uses TRBV14 and TRBJ2-7; 10 bases line up with TRBD2. Trimming cost V 2 bases and J 5 bases; bases outside gene matches: 9. The germline gives CDR1 SGHDN, CDR2 FVKESK. The CDR3 totals 16 residues. The CDR3 loop is CASSQLAGDVSHEQYF. CDR3 bases: TGTGCCAGCAGCCAACTAGCGGGGGATGTATCCCACGAGCAGTACTTC.

The DNA for the CDR3 is TGTGCCAGCAGCTACCCCACAGGGGGGACTAATGAAAAACTGTTTTTT. Its protein product is CASSYPTGGTNEKLFF. This sequence joins TRBV7-8 and TRBJ1-4, with 8 bases identical to TRBD1. Germline V CDR1 and CDR2: SGHVS, FQNEAQ. V lost 4 bases, J lost 2 bases, and 6 bases stayed unmatched. The CDR3 is made up of 16 amino acids.

The V and J genes are TRBV4-3 and TRBJ2-3, with D perhaps TRBD2 (5 bases). Trimming took 0 bases from V and 2 from J, leaving 15 bases between them. In germline, CDR1 is LGHNA, CDR2 YSLEER. The CDR3 consists of 17 residues. The CDR3 nucleotides read TGCGCCAGCAGCCAAGATATGGTCGGGAAGCCCACAGATACGCAGTATTTT. This gives the protein CASSQDMVGKPTDTQYF.

The CDR3 is CASRETTASYEQYF. CDR3 sequence (DNA): TGTGCCAGCAGAGAGACGACAGCATCCTACGAGCAGTACTTC. This chain links TRBV2 with TRBJ2-7, with D possibly TRBD1 on 5 matching bases. The CDR3 is made up of 14 amino acids. The V and J ends lost 6 bases and 1 base respectively, with 13 bases between them. Per the germline V gene, CDR1 is SNHLY and CDR2 is FYNNEI.

The rearrangement links TRBV6-6 to TRBJ2-1; weak D call: TRBD1 (6 bases). CDR3 length: 13 residues. Trimming took off 5 bases at V and 7 bases at J, with 12 bases between the two ends. Germline V gene data show CDR1 as MNHNY and CDR2 as SVGAGI (reference sequence). CDR3: CASSLQGRNEQFF. CDR3 nucleotides: TGTGCCAGCAGTCTACAGGGAAGGAATGAGCAGTTCTTC.

The rearrangement joins TRBV5-8 to TRBJ1-2, with a possible D match to TRBD1 (6 bases). V gave up 4 bases and J gave up 8 bases, with 15 bases separating them. Germline assignment: CDR1 SGHTS and CDR2 YDEGEE. The CDR3 covers 13 residues. CDR3 nucleotides: TGTGCCAGCAGCCCCTCCGCAGGGGCGGGCTACACCTTC. Its protein product is CASSPSAGAGYTF.

This chain connects TRBV2 to TRBJ1-1; 10 nucleotides agree with TRBD1. The CDR3 length is 13 residues. Unmatched junction bases numbered 3, after V lost 6 bases and J lost 5 bases. The germline V gene has CDR1 SNHLY and CDR2 FYNNEI. CDR3 in DNA: TGTGCCAGCAGGGACAGGGGGAGAACTGAAGCTTTCTTT. Its translation: CASRDRGRTEAFF.

This clone appeared a few times. V gene TRBV15 combines with J gene TRBJ2-5; 7 bases line up with TRBD1. Per the germline V gene, CDR1 is LNHNV and CDR2 is YYDKDF (reference sequence). The ends lost 6 bases at V and 2 bases at J; junction bases unmatched: 6. The length of the CDR3 is 14 residues. This chain's CDR3 is CATSKGTEQETQYF. The DNA of the CDR3 is TGTGCCACCAGTAAAGGGACAGAACAAGAGACCCAGTACTTC.

This rearrangement joins TRBV5-6 to TRBJ1-1, with D tentatively TRBD1 (5 bases). The CDR3 consists of 17 residues. Germline values: CDR1 SGHDT, CDR2 YYEEEE. The ends were cut back, 0 bases at V and 8 bases at J, with 23 bases in the middle. The CDR3 is CASSLGVRGFGKSEAFF. CDR3 DNA: TGTGCCAGCAGCTTGGGAGTTAGGGGTTTCGGAAAATCAGAAGCTTTCTTT.